These 9 T cell receptor beta chains were sequenced from one sample in a study of blood T cell repertoires in COVID-19. Libraries were prepared by immunoSEQ multiplex PCR; TCRdb keeps only in-frame clonotypes and omits some of them. The sample holds a few hundred thousand clones, 88% seen once. Sequences were obtained from PBMCs or T cells enriched from blood (not recorded which). The origin of the receptors is a man younger than 40 who had recovered from COVID-19.

This chain uses TRBV15 with TRBJ1-5; D is perhaps TRBD1 (6 bases). The CDR3 sequence is 15 residues long. Deletions cut 2 bases from V and 3 bases from J, with 11 bases between. Germline CDR1 reads LNHNV; CDR2 reads YYDKDF (reference sequence). The CDR3 sequence: CATSRSGASNQPQHF. CDR3 DNA sequence: TGTGCCACCAGCAGATCAGGGGCTTCCAATCAGCCCCAGCATTTT.

This sequence joins TRBV5-1 and TRBJ2-2; 9 bases line up with TRBD2. V dropped 5 bases and J dropped 5; count of bases not matched to a gene: 10. Germline CDR1 reads SGHRS; CDR2 reads YFSETQ. This CDR3 comprises 16 residues. CDR3 bases: TGCGCCAGCAGTTACCCCGGGACTAGCTCAACCGGGGAGCTGTTTTTT. It codes for CASSYPGTSSTGELFF.

V is TRBV6-5 and J is TRBJ2-1; TRBD2 aligns across 13 bases. CDR1 is MNHEY, CDR2 SVGAGI, per germline. The CDR3 length is 15 residues. The J segment lost 9 bases and the V segment lost 6 bases, leaving 8 bases of the junction unmatched. The CDR3 reads CASRPLAGGEGEQFF. In DNA, the CDR3 is TGTGCCAGCAGACCACTAGCGGGGGGGGAGGGTGAGCAGTTCTTC.

This chain joins TRBV29-1 and TRBJ2-3, with a possible D match to TRBD2 (6 bases). Trimming stripped 3 bases from V and 0 bases from J, with 10 bases between. The germline gives CDR1 SQVTM, CDR2 ANQGSEA. CDR3 length: 14 amino acids. For the CDR3, the DNA is TGCAGCGTTGATGCGGGGCAAAGCACAGATACGCAGTATTTT. It translates to CSVDAGQSTDTQYF.

This clone is a singleton in its sample. The same CDR3 arises from other DNA sequences in this sample as well. The chain uses TRBV27 and TRBJ1-5; tentatively, D is TRBD1 (6 bases). The CDR3 runs 15 residues. Germline-derived CDR1 and CDR2 are MNHEY and SMNVEV (reference sequence). V was shortened by 2 bases and J by 0 bases, with 8 bases between the two germline ends. Written as DNA, the CDR3 is TGTGCCAGCAGTTTAACAGGGTATAGCAATCAGCCCCAGCATTTT. Translated: CASSLTGYSNQPQHF.

V gene TRBV7-8 combines with J gene TRBJ2-5, with 8 bases identical to TRBD2. V lost 3 bases and J lost 3; bases outside the gene matches: 6. Per germline, CDR1 SGHVS and CDR2 FQNEAQ. This CDR3 is 15 amino acids long. The CDR3 DNA is TGTGCCAGCAGCTTCTCGGGAGGGCGGGAAGAGACCCAGTACTTC. This translates into CASSFSGGREETQYF.

The genes are TRBV5-1 and TRBJ2-7, with 7 bases identical to TRBD1. Trimming removed 0 bases from V and 4 bases from J; junction bases left unmatched: 7. CDR3 length: 15 amino acids. Per germline, CDR1 SGHRS and CDR2 YFSETQ. In nucleotides, the CDR3 is TGCGCCAGCAGCTTGGAATGGGACAGTTATTACGAGCAGTACTTC. Its translation: CASSLEWDSYYEQYF.

The V and J genes are TRBV9 and TRBJ2-3, with a tentative D call TRBD1 (6 bases). This CDR3 region has 15 residues. Trimming cost V 4 bases and J 2 bases, with 14 bases left between them. Germline V gene lookup returns CDR1 SGDLS and CDR2 YYNGEE. CDR3 in amino acids: CASSTQGWDTDTQYF. CDR3 nucleotides: TGTGCCAGCAGCACCCAGGGGTGGGACACAGATACGCAGTATTTT.

This chain joins TRBV19 and TRBJ1-5; TRBD1 is a possible D gene (6 bases). CDR1 and CDR2 from the germline V gene are LNHDA and SQIVND (reference sequence). V was cut by 5 bases and J by 2 bases, with 13 bases left in between. The CDR3 contains 15 residues. CDR3 in DNA: TGTGCCAGTAGTTGGGGGCAGGGAGGCAATCAGCCCCAGCATTTT. Encoded protein: CASSWGQGGNQPQHF.